Listed below are T cell receptor beta chains from one sample, sequenced in a study of T cell repertoires in cytomegalovirus infection. TCRdb redid the calling of the reads with MiXCR, one entry per CDR3 protein. The sample records approximately 320,000 distinct CDR3 sequences, around 9.5% being singletons. Specimen: PBMCs. These receptors all come from a human donor in good health (CMV status not recorded). Some clones in this sample may be carry-over from other donors' samples. The CDR3 runs from the conserved cysteine through the conserved F or W. Each record gives: clone size, J gene, V gene, D gene, CDR3 protein, CDR3 DNA. The D gene is left open where the match is weak. Part of the rows lack a size; the others show once, few, many or a class for expanded clones.

size: many
J: TRBJ1-1
V: TRBV12-3/TRBV12-4
D: -
CDR3: CASSFRRSGTEAFF
DNA: TGTGCCAGCAGTTTTCGGAGGAGCGGCACTGAAGCTTTCTTT

size: few
J: TRBJ2-5
V: TRBV6-5
D: TRBD2
CDR3: CASTPGTSGRKTQYF
DNA: TGTGCCAGCACCCCTGGGACTAGCGGGAGAAAGACCCAGTACTTC

size: many
J: TRBJ1-5
V: TRBV7-2
D: -
CDR3: CASSLQGTGQPQHF
DNA: TGTGCCAGCAGCTTACAGGGGACGGGTCAGCCCCAGCATTTT

size: few
J: TRBJ2-1
V: TRBV12-3/TRBV12-4
D: -
CDR3: CASAVSLLDSNEQFF
DNA: TGTGCCAGCGCCGTTTCCCTGCTAGACTCTAATGAGCAGTTCTTC

size: -
J: TRBJ1-5
V: TRBV28
D: TRBD1
CDR3: CASSWGQRVNQPQHF
DNA: TGTGCCAGCAGTTGGGGACAGAGGGTCAATCAGCCCCAGCATTTT

size: many
J: TRBJ1-6
V: TRBV7-6
D: -
CDR3: CASSGTGNSPLHF
DNA: TGTGCCAGCAGCGGTACGGGAAATTCACCCCTCCACTTT

size: -
J: TRBJ2-7
V: TRBV4-2
D: -
CDR3: CASSRLSEGEQYF
DNA: TGTGCCAGCAGCCGTTTATCCGAGGGCGAGCAGTACTTC

size: few
J: TRBJ2-7
V: TRBV12-3/TRBV12-4
D: TRBD2
CDR3: CASRREGSYEQYF
DNA: TGTGCCAGCAGGAGGGAGGGCTCCTACGAGCAGTACTTC

size: few
J: TRBJ2-2
V: TRBV12-3/TRBV12-4
D: -
CDR3: CASNIKTGELFF
DNA: TGTGCCAGCAATATAAAGACCGGGGAGCTGTTTTTT

size: -
J: TRBJ2-7
V: TRBV9
D: TRBD2
CDR3: CASSEGSGSSYEQYF
DNA: TGTGCCAGCAGCGAAGGAAGCGGGAGCTCCTACGAGCAGTACTTC

size: -
J: TRBJ2-1
V: TRBV6-2/TRBV6-3
D: -
CDR3: CASTRSGGSSYYNEQFF
DNA: TGTGCCAGCACCCGGAGTGGCGGCTCGAGCTACTACAATGAGCAGTTCTTC

size: few
J: TRBJ1-5
V: TRBV19
D: -
CDR3: CASSRGQIINYSNQPQHF
DNA: TGTGCCAGTAGCCGGGGGCAGATTATTAATTATAGCAATCAGCCCCAGCATTTT

size: few
J: TRBJ1-1
V: TRBV15
D: TRBD1
CDR3: CATSRSGTGNTEAFF
DNA: TGTGCCACCAGCCGGTCGGGGACAGGGAACACTGAAGCTTTCTTT

size: -
J: TRBJ2-7
V: TRBV7-3
D: -
CDR3: CASSFDRPPYEQYF
DNA: TGTGCCAGCAGCTTTGACAGACCTCCCTACGAGCAGTACTTC

size: few
J: TRBJ2-7
V: TRBV7-9
D: -
CDR3: CASSLGRRDSPWKEQYF
DNA: TGTGCCAGCAGCTTAGGGCGGAGGGACAGCCCGTGGAAAGAGCAGTACTTC

size: few
J: TRBJ2-1
V: TRBV6-2/TRBV6-3
D: TRBD1
CDR3: CASSKTGGTGDNEQFF
DNA: TGTGCCAGCAGTAAAACAGGGGGAACAGGAGACAATGAGCAGTTCTTC

size: few
J: TRBJ2-2
V: TRBV6-2/TRBV6-3
D: -
CDR3: CASTPHAGYTGELFF
DNA: TGTGCCAGCACCCCTCACGCCGGGTACACCGGGGAGCTGTTTTTT

size: many
J: TRBJ2-5
V: TRBV27
D: TRBD2
CDR3: CASSLGLAGGSETQYF
DNA: TGTGCCAGCAGCCTCGGACTAGCGGGAGGTTCGGAGACCCAGTACTTC

size: -
J: TRBJ1-1
V: TRBV28
D: -
CDR3: CACSGATVRAFF
DNA: TGTGCCTGTTCCGGGGCCACTGTAAGGGCTTTCTTT

size: -
J: TRBJ2-3
V: TRBV15
D: TRBD2
CDR3: CATSGKAGLITDTQYF
DNA: TGTGCCACCAGCGGAAAAGCGGGACTAATTACAGATACGCAGTATTTT

size: -
J: TRBJ2-1
V: TRBV10-3
D: -
CDR3: CAISSPKISDRRGYNEQFF
DNA: TGTGCCATCAGCTCACCTAAAATTTCGGACCGGAGGGGATACAATGAGCAGTTCTTC

size: many
J: TRBJ1-5
V: TRBV3-1
D: -
CDR3: CASSQDGYLPQHF
DNA: TGTGCCAGCAGCCAAGATGGTTATTTGCCCCAGCATTTT

size: -
J: TRBJ1-2
V: TRBV3-1
D: -
CDR3: CASSPRLTNYGYTF
DNA: TGTGCCAGCAGCCCTCGATTAACTAACTATGGCTACACCTTC